One T cell receptor (beta chain) is described in this entry. The germline V gene encodes CDR1 SGHAT and CDR2 FQNNGV. This CDR3 has 15 residues. V shed 2 bases and J shed 1 base, with 11 bases lying between them. This sample was included in a study of tumor-infiltrating lymphocytes in primary liver carcinoma. Whole-study context: Patients were both men and women, whose ages ran from 30 to 69 years.

Both RNA and DNA were isolated together from around 18-30 mg of bulk tissue that had not been sorted. From roughly 0.55 ug of total RNA, TCR beta-specific cDNA was reverse-transcribed using a constant-region primer. The TCR beta library was amplified through three nested multiplex PCR rounds in a modified ARM-PCR procedure. Forward primers for TRBV1-TRBV30 and a C-beta reverse primer served the first two PCR rounds, at about 10 cycles each. TCRdb re-derived calls from the multiplex PCR reads in MiXCR, one entry per CDR3 protein. The sample yields 25,000 to 30,000 distinct CDR3 sequences, around 84% seen once.

The chain employs TRBV11-2 and TRBJ2-5; no clear D gene. The receptor comes from a man aged 35-49 years with primary liver carcinoma and hepatitis B virus infection. The specimen sequenced was liver tumor tissue from sampling region 3. Stated subset: tumor region T3, left-lateral pole. The chain's CDR3 is CASSLISGVQETQYF. In nucleotides, the CDR3 is TGTGCCAGCAGCTTAATTTCAGGAGTCCAAGAGACCCAGTACTTC.